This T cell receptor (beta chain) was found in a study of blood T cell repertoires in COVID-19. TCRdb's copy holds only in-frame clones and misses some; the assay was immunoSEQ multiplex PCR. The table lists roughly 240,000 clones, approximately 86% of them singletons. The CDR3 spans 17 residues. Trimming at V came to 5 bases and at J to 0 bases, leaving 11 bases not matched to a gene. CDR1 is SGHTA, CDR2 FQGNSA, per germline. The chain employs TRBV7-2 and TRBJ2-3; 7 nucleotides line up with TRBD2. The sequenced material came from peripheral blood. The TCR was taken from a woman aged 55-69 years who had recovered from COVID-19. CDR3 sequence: CASSQPQAGLSTDTQYF. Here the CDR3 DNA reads TGTGCCAGCAGCCAACCCCAAGCGGGACTTAGCACAGATACGCAGTATTTT.